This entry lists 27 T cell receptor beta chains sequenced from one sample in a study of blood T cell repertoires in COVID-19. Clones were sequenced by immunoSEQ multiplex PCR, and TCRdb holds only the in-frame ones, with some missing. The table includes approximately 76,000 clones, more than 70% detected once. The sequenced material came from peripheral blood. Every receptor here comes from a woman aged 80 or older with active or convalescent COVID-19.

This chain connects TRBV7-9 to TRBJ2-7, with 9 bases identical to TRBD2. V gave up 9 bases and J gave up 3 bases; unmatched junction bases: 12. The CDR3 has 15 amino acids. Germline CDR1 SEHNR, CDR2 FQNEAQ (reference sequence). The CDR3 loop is CASSNRGGRGYEQYF. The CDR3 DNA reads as TGTGCCAGTTCGAATAGGGGCGGGAGGGGCTACGAGCAGTACTTC.

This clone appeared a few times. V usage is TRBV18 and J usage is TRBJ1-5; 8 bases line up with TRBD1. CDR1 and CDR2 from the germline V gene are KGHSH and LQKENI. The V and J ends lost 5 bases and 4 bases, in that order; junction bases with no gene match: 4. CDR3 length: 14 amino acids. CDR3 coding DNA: TGTGCCAGCTCAAGACAGGGGACTAATCAGCCCCAGCATTTT. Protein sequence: CASSRQGTNQPQHF.

CDR3 sequence (DNA): TGTGCCAGCAGCTTAAGGGGGCGCCGGGGAAGCTCTGAAGCTTTCTTT. Its translation is CASSLRGRRGSSEAFF. J is TRBJ1-1 and V is TRBV7-8; TRBD1 matches at 7 bases. Trimming removed 2 bases from V and 6 bases from J; junction bases left unmatched: 12. The germline CDR1 and CDR2 sequences are SGHVS and FQNEAQ. CDR3 length: 16 amino acids.

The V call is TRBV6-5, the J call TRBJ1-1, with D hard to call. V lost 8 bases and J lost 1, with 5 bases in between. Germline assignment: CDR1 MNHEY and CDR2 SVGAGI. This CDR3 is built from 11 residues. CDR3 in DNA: TGTGCCAGCCACACGAACACTGAAGCTTTCTTT. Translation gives CASHTNTEAFF.

This CDR3 is CASSLSGHGKTEAFF. CDR3 sequence (DNA): TGTGCCAGCAGCTTATCGGGACATGGAAAAACTGAAGCTTTCTTT. The chain couples TRBV7-8 to TRBJ1-1; D may be TRBD1 (6 bases). V gave up 2 bases and J gave up 5 bases, with 15 bases separating them. The germline CDR1 and CDR2 sequences are SGHVS and FQNEAQ. There are 15 residues in the CDR3. Using reference TRBV7-8 and TRBJ1-1 for the parts outside the CDR3, the full variable domain is GAGVSQSPRYKVAKRGQDVALRCDPISGHVSLFWYQQALGQGPEFLTYFQNEAQLDKSGLPSDRFFAERPEGSVSTLKIQRTQQEDSAVYLCASSLSGHGKTEAFFGQGTRLTVV.

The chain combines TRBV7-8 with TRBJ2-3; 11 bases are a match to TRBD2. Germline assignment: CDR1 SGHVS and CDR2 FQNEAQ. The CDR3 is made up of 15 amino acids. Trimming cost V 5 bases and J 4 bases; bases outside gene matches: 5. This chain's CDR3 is CASSPSGGISDTQYF. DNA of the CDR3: TGTGCCAGCAGCCCTAGCGGGGGGATTTCAGATACGCAGTATTTT.

The CDR3 loop is CASSSPGQGLRTEAFF. Written as DNA, the CDR3 is TGTGCCAGCAGTTCACCGGGACAGGGATTAAGGACTGAAGCTTTCTTT. This rearrangement joins TRBV28 to TRBJ1-1; TRBD1 agrees at 9 bases. The CDR3 spans 16 residues. Germline CDR1 reads MDHEN; CDR2 reads SYDVKM. J gave up 5 bases and V 4 bases, and 11 bases lay outside the gene matches.

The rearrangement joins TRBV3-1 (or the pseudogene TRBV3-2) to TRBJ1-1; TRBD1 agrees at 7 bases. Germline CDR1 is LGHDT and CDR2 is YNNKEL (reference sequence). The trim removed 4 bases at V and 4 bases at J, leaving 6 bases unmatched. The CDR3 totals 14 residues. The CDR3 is CASSPTDRATEAFF. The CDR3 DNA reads TGTGCCAGCAGCCCTACCGACAGGGCCACTGAAGCTTTCTTT.

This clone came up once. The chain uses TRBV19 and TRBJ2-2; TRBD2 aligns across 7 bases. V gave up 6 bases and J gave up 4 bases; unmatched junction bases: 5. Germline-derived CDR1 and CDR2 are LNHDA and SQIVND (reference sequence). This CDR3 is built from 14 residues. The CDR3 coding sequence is TGTGCCAGTAGCCAAGCGGGGTTCACCGGGGAGCTGTTTTTT. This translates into CASSQAGFTGELFF.

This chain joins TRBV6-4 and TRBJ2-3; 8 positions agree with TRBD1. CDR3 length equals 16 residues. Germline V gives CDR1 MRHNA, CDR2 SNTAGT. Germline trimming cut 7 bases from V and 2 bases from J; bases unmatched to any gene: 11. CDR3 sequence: CASTLKGQAHTDTQYF. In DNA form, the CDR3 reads TGTGCCAGCACCCTCAAGGGACAGGCCCACACAGATACGCAGTATTTT.

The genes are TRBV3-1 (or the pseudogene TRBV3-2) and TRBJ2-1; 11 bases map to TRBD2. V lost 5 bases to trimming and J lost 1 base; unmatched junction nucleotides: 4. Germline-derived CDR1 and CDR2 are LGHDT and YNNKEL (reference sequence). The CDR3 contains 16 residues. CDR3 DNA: TGTGCCAGCAGCTTTAGCGGGGGGGGGTCCTACAATGAGCAGTTCTTC. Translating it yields CASSFSGGGSYNEQFF.

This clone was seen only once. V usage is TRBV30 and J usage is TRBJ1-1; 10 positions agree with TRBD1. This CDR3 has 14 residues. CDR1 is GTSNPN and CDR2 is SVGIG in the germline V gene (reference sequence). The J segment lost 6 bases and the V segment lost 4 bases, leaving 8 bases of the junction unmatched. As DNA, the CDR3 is TGTGCCTGGAATTCCGGGACAGGGGTCCCTGAAGCTTTCTTT. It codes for CAWNSGTGVPEAFF. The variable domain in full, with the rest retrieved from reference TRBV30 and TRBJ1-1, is SQTIHQWPATLVQPVGSPLSLECTVEGTSNPNLYWYRQAAGRGLQLLFYSVGIGQISSEVPQNLSASRPQDRQFILSSKKLLLSDSGFYLCAWNSGTGVPEAFFGQGTRLTVV.

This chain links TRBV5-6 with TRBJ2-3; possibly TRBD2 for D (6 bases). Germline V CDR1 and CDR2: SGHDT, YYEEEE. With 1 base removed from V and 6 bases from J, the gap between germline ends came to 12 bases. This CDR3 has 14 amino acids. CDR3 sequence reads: CASSLSEGGDTQYF. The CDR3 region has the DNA TGTGCCAGCAGCTTGTCGGAGGGCGGGGATACGCAGTATTTT.

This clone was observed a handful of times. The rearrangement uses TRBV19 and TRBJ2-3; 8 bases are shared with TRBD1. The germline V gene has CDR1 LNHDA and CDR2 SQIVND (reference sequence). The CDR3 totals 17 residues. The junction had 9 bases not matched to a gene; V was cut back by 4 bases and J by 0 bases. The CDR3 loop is CASSTGQGFASTDTQYF. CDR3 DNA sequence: TGTGCCAGTAGTACAGGACAGGGTTTCGCTAGCACAGATACGCAGTATTTT.

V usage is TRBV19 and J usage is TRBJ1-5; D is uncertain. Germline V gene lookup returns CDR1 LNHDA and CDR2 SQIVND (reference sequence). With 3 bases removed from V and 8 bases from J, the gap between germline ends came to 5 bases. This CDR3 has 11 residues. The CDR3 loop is CASSIGEPQHF. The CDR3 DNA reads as TGTGCCAGTAGTATCGGGGAGCCCCAGCATTTT. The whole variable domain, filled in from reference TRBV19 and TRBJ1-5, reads DGGITQSPKYLFRKEGQNVTLSCEQNLNHDAMYWYRQDPGQGLRLIYYSQIVNDFQKGDIAEGYSVSREKKESFPLTVTSAQKNPTAFYLCASSIGEPQHFGDGTRLSIL.

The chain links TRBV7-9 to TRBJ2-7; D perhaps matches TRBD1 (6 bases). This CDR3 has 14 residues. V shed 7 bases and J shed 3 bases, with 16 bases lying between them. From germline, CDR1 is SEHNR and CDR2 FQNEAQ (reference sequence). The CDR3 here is CASNLLTGDYEQYF. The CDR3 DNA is TGTGCCAGCAATCTCCTGACAGGCGACTACGAGCAGTACTTC. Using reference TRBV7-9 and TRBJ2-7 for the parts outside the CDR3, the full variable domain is DTGVSQNPRHKITKRGQNVTFRCDPISEHNRLYWYRQTLGQGPEFLTYFQNEAQLEKSRLLSDRFSAERPKGSFSTLEIQRTEQGDSAMYLCASNLLTGDYEQYFGPGTRLTVT.

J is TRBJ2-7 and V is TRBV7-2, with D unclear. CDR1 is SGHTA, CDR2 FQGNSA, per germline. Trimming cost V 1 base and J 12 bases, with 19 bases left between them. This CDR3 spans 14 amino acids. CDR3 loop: CASSLVLETRDLYF. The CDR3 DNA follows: TGTGCCAGCAGCTTAGTCTTGGAGACCCGTGATCTGTACTTC.

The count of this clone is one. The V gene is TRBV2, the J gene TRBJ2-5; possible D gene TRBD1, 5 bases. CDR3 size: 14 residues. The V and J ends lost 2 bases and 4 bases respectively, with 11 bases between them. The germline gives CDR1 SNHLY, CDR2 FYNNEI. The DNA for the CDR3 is TGTGCCAGCAGTGAAAGTGGGGCGCGAGAGACCCAGTACTTC. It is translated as CASSESGARETQYF.

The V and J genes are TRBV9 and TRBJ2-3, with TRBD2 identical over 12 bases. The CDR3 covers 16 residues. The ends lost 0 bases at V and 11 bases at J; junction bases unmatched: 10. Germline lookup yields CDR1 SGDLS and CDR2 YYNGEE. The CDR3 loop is CASSVVPSGGASEQYF. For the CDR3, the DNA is TGTGCCAGCAGCGTAGTCCCTAGCGGGGGGGCCTCCGAGCAGTATTTT.

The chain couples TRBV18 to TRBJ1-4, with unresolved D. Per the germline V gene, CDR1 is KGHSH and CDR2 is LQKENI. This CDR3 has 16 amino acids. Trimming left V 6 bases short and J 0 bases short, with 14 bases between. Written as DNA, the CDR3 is TGTGCCAGCTCCCGTAATTCCGTTGCAACTAATGAAAAACTGTTTTTT. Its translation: CASSRNSVATNEKLFF.

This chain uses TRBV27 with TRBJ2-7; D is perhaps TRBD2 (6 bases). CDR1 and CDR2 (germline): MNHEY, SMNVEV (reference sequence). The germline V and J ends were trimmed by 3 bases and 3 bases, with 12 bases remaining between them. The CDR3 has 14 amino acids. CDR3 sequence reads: CASSFGGVNYEQYF. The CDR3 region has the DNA TGTGCCAGCAGTTTTGGAGGGGTGAACTACGAGCAGTACTTC.

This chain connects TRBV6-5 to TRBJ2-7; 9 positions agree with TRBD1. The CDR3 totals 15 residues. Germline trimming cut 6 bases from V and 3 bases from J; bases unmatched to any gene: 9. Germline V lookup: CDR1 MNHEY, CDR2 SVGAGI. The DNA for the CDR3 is TGTGCCAGCAGCCTCACCGGGACAGGGCTCTACGAGCAGTACTTC. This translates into CASSLTGTGLYEQYF.

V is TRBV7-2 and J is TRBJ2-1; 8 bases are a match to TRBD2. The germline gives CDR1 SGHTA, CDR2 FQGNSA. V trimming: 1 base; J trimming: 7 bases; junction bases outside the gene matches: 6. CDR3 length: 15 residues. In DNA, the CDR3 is TGTGCCAGCAGCTTAGGGGGACTAGGATCAAATGAGCAGTTCTTC. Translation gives CASSLGGLGSNEQFF.

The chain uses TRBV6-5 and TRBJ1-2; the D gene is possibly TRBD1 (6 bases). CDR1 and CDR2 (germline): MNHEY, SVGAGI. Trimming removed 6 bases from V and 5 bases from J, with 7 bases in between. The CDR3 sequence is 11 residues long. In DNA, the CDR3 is TGTGCCAGCAGCACAGGGTATGGCTACACCTTC. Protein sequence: CASSTGYGYTF.

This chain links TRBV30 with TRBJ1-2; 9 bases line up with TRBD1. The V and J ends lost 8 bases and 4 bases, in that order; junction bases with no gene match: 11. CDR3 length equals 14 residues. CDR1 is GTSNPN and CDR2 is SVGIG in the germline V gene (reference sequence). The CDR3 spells CALPPGTGLYGYTF. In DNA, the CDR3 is TGTGCCCTCCCTCCAGGGACAGGGCTCTATGGCTACACCTTC.

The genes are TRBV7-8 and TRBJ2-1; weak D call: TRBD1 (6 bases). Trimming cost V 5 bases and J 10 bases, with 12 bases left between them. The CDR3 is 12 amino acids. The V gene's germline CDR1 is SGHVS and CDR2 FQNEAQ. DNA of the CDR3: TGTGCCAGCAGCCCTGAAGGGACAGAGCAGTTCTTC. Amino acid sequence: CASSPEGTEQFF.

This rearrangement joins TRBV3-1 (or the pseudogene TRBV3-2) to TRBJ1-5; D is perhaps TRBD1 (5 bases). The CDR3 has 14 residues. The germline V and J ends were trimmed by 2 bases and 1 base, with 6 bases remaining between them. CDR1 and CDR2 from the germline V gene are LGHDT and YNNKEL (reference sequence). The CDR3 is CASSQQGSNQPQHF. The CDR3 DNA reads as TGTGCCAGCAGCCAACAGGGCAGCAATCAGCCCCAGCATTTT.